The text below deals with one T cell receptor beta chain. The CDR3 totals 15 residues. The V and J ends lost 0 bases and 7 bases respectively, with 13 bases between them. CDR1 MNHNY and CDR2 SVGAGI come from the germline V gene (reference sequence). These data come from a study of T cell changes during pregnancy in multiple sclerosis. Here immunoSEQ multiplex PCR was the method, and the copy in TCRdb shows in-frame clones only, minus some. The sample yields tens of thousands of clones, approximately 90% seen once. This chain uses TRBV6-6 with TRBJ1-5; no clear D. Material: CD4+ T cells from peripheral blood mononuclear cells, obtained in the third trimester of pregnancy. The TCR was taken from a female donor with multiple sclerosis, enrolled in a pregnancy study. CDR3 sequence: CASSYSSGFGQPQHF. Here the CDR3 DNA reads TGTGCCAGCAGTTACTCGTCGGGATTCGGCCAGCCCCAGCATTTT.